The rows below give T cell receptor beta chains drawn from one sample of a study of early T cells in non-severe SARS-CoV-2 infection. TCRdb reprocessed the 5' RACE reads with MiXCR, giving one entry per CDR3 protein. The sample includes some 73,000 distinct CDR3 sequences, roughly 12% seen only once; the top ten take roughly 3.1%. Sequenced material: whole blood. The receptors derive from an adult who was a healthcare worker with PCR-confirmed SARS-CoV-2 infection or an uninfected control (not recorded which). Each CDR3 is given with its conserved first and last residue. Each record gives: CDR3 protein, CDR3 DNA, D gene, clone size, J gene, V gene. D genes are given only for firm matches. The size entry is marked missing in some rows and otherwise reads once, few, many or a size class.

cdr3_aa: CASNPGQGAGELFF
cdr3_nt: TGTGCCAGCAACCCGGGACAGGGGGCCGGGGAGCTGTTTTTT
d_call: TRBD1
clone_size: many
j_call: TRBJ2-2
v_call: TRBV2

cdr3_aa: CASSIFGGSGANVLTF
cdr3_nt: TGTGCCAGTAGTATTTTCGGCGGCTCTGGGGCCAACGTCCTGACTTTC
d_call: -
clone_size: -
j_call: TRBJ2-6
v_call: TRBV19

cdr3_aa: CASTIAGTQARPLHF
cdr3_nt: TGTGCCAGCACTATCGCCGGGACACAGGCCCGGCCCCTCCACTTT
d_call: -
clone_size: -
j_call: TRBJ1-6
v_call: TRBV27

cdr3_aa: CASSQGTGVETGELFF
cdr3_nt: TGTGCCAGCAGCCAAGGGACCGGGGTGGAGACCGGGGAGCTGTTTTTT
d_call: -
clone_size: many
j_call: TRBJ2-2
v_call: TRBV7-6

cdr3_aa: CASRGLAGANNEQFF
cdr3_nt: TGTGCCAGCAGGGGTCTAGCGGGAGCCAACAATGAGCAGTTCTTC
d_call: TRBD2
clone_size: -
j_call: TRBJ2-1
v_call: TRBV2

cdr3_aa: CASSITGEGQPQHF
cdr3_nt: TGTGCCAGCAGTATTACAGGGGAGGGGCAGCCCCAGCATTTT
d_call: TRBD1
clone_size: many
j_call: TRBJ1-5
v_call: TRBV27

cdr3_aa: CASSYADRSYEQYF
cdr3_nt: TGTGCCAGCAGTTACGCGGACAGGTCCTACGAGCAGTACTTC
d_call: TRBD1
clone_size: few
j_call: TRBJ2-7
v_call: TRBV6-6

cdr3_aa: CASSPQAGGPYEQYF
cdr3_nt: TGTGCCAGCAGCCCCCAAGCGGGAGGGCCCTACGAGCAGTACTTC
d_call: TRBD2
clone_size: few
j_call: TRBJ2-7
v_call: TRBV27

cdr3_aa: CASSQALTGGNTIYF
cdr3_nt: TGCGCCAGCAGCCAAGCTCTCACAGGGGGAAACACCATATATTTT
d_call: -
clone_size: many
j_call: TRBJ1-3
v_call: TRBV4-1

cdr3_aa: CASSLGLAGAETQYF
cdr3_nt: TGTGCCAGCAGCTTGGGACTAGCGGGAGCAGAGACCCAGTACTTC
d_call: TRBD2
clone_size: few
j_call: TRBJ2-5
v_call: TRBV7-9

cdr3_aa: CASSYTNTGELFF
cdr3_nt: TGTGCCAGCAGTTACACGAACACCGGGGAGCTGTTTTTT
d_call: -
clone_size: many
j_call: TRBJ2-2
v_call: TRBV6-2/TRBV6-3

cdr3_aa: CASSPPSRDSAYEQYF
cdr3_nt: TGTGCCAGCAGCCCGCCCAGCCGGGACTCTGCCTACGAGCAGTACTTC
d_call: -
clone_size: many
j_call: TRBJ2-7
v_call: TRBV7-6

cdr3_aa: CASSLVSPYEQYF
cdr3_nt: TGTGCCAGCAGCTTAGTAAGCCCCTACGAGCAGTACTTC
d_call: -
clone_size: -
j_call: TRBJ2-7
v_call: TRBV11-2

cdr3_aa: CASSKDRAVHSNQPQHF
cdr3_nt: TGTGCCAGCAGCAAGGACAGGGCTGTTCATAGCAATCAGCCCCAGCATTTT
d_call: -
clone_size: -
j_call: TRBJ1-5
v_call: TRBV21-1

cdr3_aa: CASSRGSSGPWGDTQYF
cdr3_nt: TGCGCCAGCAGCAGAGGGTCTAGCGGGCCCTGGGGAGATACGCAGTATTTT
d_call: TRBD2
clone_size: -
j_call: TRBJ2-3
v_call: TRBV5-1

cdr3_aa: CASSIDKGHSGELFF
cdr3_nt: TGTGCCAGTAGTATTGATAAGGGGCATAGCGGGGAGCTGTTTTTT
d_call: -
clone_size: -
j_call: TRBJ2-2
v_call: TRBV19

cdr3_aa: CASSGMNTEAFF
cdr3_nt: TGTGCCAGCAGCGGTATGAACACTGAAGCTTTCTTT
d_call: -
clone_size: -
j_call: TRBJ1-1
v_call: TRBV7-2

cdr3_aa: CASSYGGLPYEQYF
cdr3_nt: TGTGCCAGCAGTTACGGCGGCTTACCCTACGAGCAGTACTTC
d_call: -
clone_size: many
j_call: TRBJ2-7
v_call: TRBV6-6

cdr3_aa: CASRRAENEKLFF
cdr3_nt: TGTGCCAGCAGGAGGGCAGAGAATGAAAAACTGTTTTTT
d_call: -
clone_size: many
j_call: TRBJ1-4
v_call: TRBV25-1

cdr3_aa: CSARQETQYF
cdr3_nt: TGCAGTGCTCGGCAAGAGACCCAGTACTTC
d_call: -
clone_size: -
j_call: TRBJ2-5
v_call: TRBV20-1

cdr3_aa: CASSELNYQTNEQFF
cdr3_nt: TGCGCCAGCAGTGAGTTGAACTACCAAACCAATGAGCAGTTCTTC
d_call: -
clone_size: many
j_call: TRBJ2-1
v_call: TRBV10-2

cdr3_aa: CASSQAKGATNEKLFF
cdr3_nt: TGTGCCAGCAGCCAAGCGAAGGGGGCGACTAATGAAAAACTGTTTTTT
d_call: TRBD1
clone_size: many
j_call: TRBJ1-4
v_call: TRBV4-2

cdr3_aa: CASASSGTSTSSEQYF
cdr3_nt: TGCGCCAGCGCATCTAGCGGGACCTCAACATCGAGTGAGCAGTACTTC
d_call: TRBD2
clone_size: -
j_call: TRBJ2-7
v_call: TRBV5-1

cdr3_aa: CASTEGLDSPLHF
cdr3_nt: TGTGCCAGCACCGAAGGGTTAGACTCACCCCTCCACTTT
d_call: -
clone_size: many
j_call: TRBJ1-6
v_call: TRBV27

cdr3_aa: CASSDRELSGDGEKLFF
cdr3_nt: TGTGCCAGCAGTGACCGGGAACTATCAGGGGATGGAGAAAAACTGTTTTTT
d_call: -
clone_size: few
j_call: TRBJ1-4
v_call: TRBV2

cdr3_aa: CASSPGGVEQFF
cdr3_nt: TGTGCCAGCAGCCCCGGGGGAGTCGAGCAGTTCTTC
d_call: -
clone_size: -
j_call: TRBJ2-1
v_call: TRBV12-3/TRBV12-4

cdr3_aa: CASRLEASTLFDEQFF
cdr3_nt: TGTGCAAGTCGCTTAGAGGCTAGCACCTTGTTCGATGAGCAGTTCTTC
d_call: -
clone_size: -
j_call: TRBJ2-1
v_call: TRBV12-2

cdr3_aa: CSVDEGSTDTQYF
cdr3_nt: TGCAGCGTTGATGAGGGAAGCACAGATACGCAGTATTTT
d_call: -
clone_size: -
j_call: TRBJ2-3
v_call: TRBV29-1

cdr3_aa: CASSPFLVSGRGSYEQYF
cdr3_nt: TGTGCCAGCAGCCCCTTTTTGGTGAGCGGGAGGGGCTCCTACGAGCAGTACTTC
d_call: TRBD2
clone_size: few
j_call: TRBJ2-7
v_call: TRBV3-1

cdr3_aa: CASSDMGLSYNEQFF
cdr3_nt: TGTGCCAGCAGTGATATGGGCCTCTCCTACAATGAGCAGTTCTTC
d_call: -
clone_size: many
j_call: TRBJ2-1
v_call: TRBV25-1

cdr3_aa: CSARQRLSSYNEQFF
cdr3_nt: TGCAGTGCTAGGCAGCGCCTGAGCTCCTACAATGAGCAGTTCTTC
d_call: -
clone_size: once
j_call: TRBJ2-1
v_call: TRBV20-1

cdr3_aa: CASSVRTGVVNEQFF
cdr3_nt: TGTGCCAGCAGCGTACGGACAGGGGTCGTCAATGAGCAGTTCTTC
d_call: TRBD1
clone_size: medium-sized
j_call: TRBJ2-1
v_call: TRBV9

cdr3_aa: CASSRGLAGDSEQFF
cdr3_nt: TGTGCCAGCTCACGGGGACTAGCGGGAGACTCTGAGCAGTTCTTC
d_call: TRBD2
clone_size: few
j_call: TRBJ2-1
v_call: TRBV18

cdr3_aa: CASSLTKSDTQYF
cdr3_nt: TGTGCCAGCAGCTTGACAAAGTCAGATACGCAGTATTTT
d_call: -
clone_size: few
j_call: TRBJ2-3
v_call: TRBV5-4

cdr3_aa: CASSQTTDTQYF
cdr3_nt: TGTGCCAGCAGCCAGACCACGGATACGCAGTATTTT
d_call: -
clone_size: many
j_call: TRBJ2-3
v_call: TRBV7-8

cdr3_aa: CASSPDLGLAGVVQFF
cdr3_nt: TGTGCCAGCAGCCCTGACCTGGGACTAGCGGGAGTTGTGCAGTTCTTC
d_call: TRBD2
clone_size: few
j_call: TRBJ2-1
v_call: TRBV5-6

cdr3_aa: CASSYQGSNTGELFF
cdr3_nt: TGTGCCAGCAGTTACCAGGGATCGAACACCGGGGAGCTGTTTTTT
d_call: -
clone_size: few
j_call: TRBJ2-2
v_call: TRBV6-5

cdr3_aa: CAIKRPPGTGDNEQYF
cdr3_nt: TGTGCCATCAAAAGACCGCCGGGGACAGGGGATAACGAGCAGTACTTC
d_call: TRBD1
clone_size: -
j_call: TRBJ2-7
v_call: TRBV10-3

cdr3_aa: CASKLGVYNEQFF
cdr3_nt: TGTGCCAGTAAACTAGGGGTTTACAATGAGCAGTTCTTC
d_call: -
clone_size: few
j_call: TRBJ2-1
v_call: TRBV19

cdr3_aa: CASSVVVTSGYNEQFF
cdr3_nt: TGTGCCAGCAGTGTAGTTGTTACTAGCGGCTACAATGAGCAGTTCTTC
d_call: TRBD2
clone_size: few
j_call: TRBJ2-1
v_call: TRBV2

cdr3_aa: CASSRQGGSEAFF
cdr3_nt: TGTGCCAGCAGCCGACAGGGAGGTTCTGAAGCTTTCTTT
d_call: TRBD1
clone_size: -
j_call: TRBJ1-1
v_call: TRBV7-3

cdr3_aa: CSVEDSSSYNEQFF
cdr3_nt: TGCAGCGTTGAGGACTCCAGCTCCTACAATGAGCAGTTCTTC
d_call: -
clone_size: few
j_call: TRBJ2-1
v_call: TRBV29-1

cdr3_aa: CASSLGRTAADTQYF
cdr3_nt: TGCGCCAGCAGCCTAGGACGGACCGCTGCAGATACGCAGTATTTT
d_call: -
clone_size: few
j_call: TRBJ2-3
v_call: TRBV5-1

cdr3_aa: CAGRPGGSYEQYF
cdr3_nt: TGTGCCGGACGCCCAGGGGGGTCCTACGAGCAGTACTTC
d_call: -
clone_size: -
j_call: TRBJ2-7
v_call: TRBV6-1

cdr3_aa: CASSLGAGGSSYEQYF
cdr3_nt: TGTGCCAGCAGCTTAGGGGCGGGAGGGAGCTCCTACGAGCAGTACTTC
d_call: TRBD2
clone_size: -
j_call: TRBJ2-7
v_call: TRBV7-2

cdr3_aa: CASSSSGISYEQYF
cdr3_nt: TGTGCCAGCAGTTCGAGCGGGATCTCCTACGAGCAGTACTTC
d_call: TRBD2
clone_size: -
j_call: TRBJ2-7
v_call: TRBV6-1

cdr3_aa: CASSLGAGYNEQFF
cdr3_nt: TGTGCCAGCAGCTTAGGGGCTGGCTACAATGAGCAGTTCTTC
d_call: -
clone_size: many
j_call: TRBJ2-1
v_call: TRBV7-6

cdr3_aa: CSAIPSGLAKNIQYF
cdr3_nt: TGCAGTGCCATTCCTAGCGGTCTAGCCAAAAACATTCAGTACTTC
d_call: TRBD2
clone_size: few
j_call: TRBJ2-4
v_call: TRBV20-1

cdr3_aa: CASSRGPPGMLEQYF
cdr3_nt: TGTGCCAGCAGCCGCGGACCCCCCGGAATGTTGGAGCAGTACTTC
d_call: -
clone_size: few
j_call: TRBJ2-7
v_call: TRBV12-3/TRBV12-4